This T cell receptor beta chain was profiled in a study of blood T cell repertoires in COVID-19. Overall study: Some COVID-19 samples were acute and others convalescent; all came from the United States, Italy and Spain. Sources were T cells, B-cell-depleted T cells, or PBMCs; the material itself was cDNA or gDNA.

Original data processing: Amplification from reference gene primers served as the basis for estimated nucleated cell counts. Only in-frame clones appear in the TCRdb table, and some are missing; sequencing was by immunoSEQ multiplex PCR. V, J and clone size were drawn from that table, and D and trimming were deduced from the DNA. The table lists 350,000 to 450,000 clones, 70% to 90% of them singletons. The source material was PBMCs or T cells enriched from blood (not recorded which). The receptor was isolated from a woman aged 18-30 years who had been exposed to COVID-19.

The chain's CDR3 is CASSEDRGPYNEQFF. The CDR3 DNA reads TGCGCCAGCAGTGAAGACAGGGGGCCCTACAATGAGCAGTTCTTC. The chain is built from TRBV10-1 and TRBJ2-1; 10 nucleotides line up with TRBD1. Germline V gene data show CDR1 as WNHNN and CDR2 as SYGVQD (reference sequence). The CDR3 totals 15 residues. Germline trimming cut 3 bases from V and 2 bases from J; bases unmatched to any gene: 1.